This TCR beta chain was captured by sequencing in a study of blood T cell repertoires in COVID-19. Study at large: The study drew acute and convalescent COVID-19 samples from the United States, Italy and Spain. PBMCs, B-cell-depleted T cells, or T cells were the source of the cDNA or gDNA that made up the material.

Original processing notes: The authors estimated nucleated cell counts from reference gene primer amplification. TCRdb's copy holds only in-frame clones and misses some; the assay was immunoSEQ multiplex PCR. V and J calls and clone size are as listed in that table; D and trimming were resolved from the DNA. The sample includes about 180,000 clones, 65% to 90% of them seen just once. The TCR sequence derives from a man between 50 and 59 years old with active or convalescent COVID-19. The sample was peripheral blood.

CDR3 sequence: CASRHQAETETQYF. CDR3 in DNA: TGTGCCAGCAGACACCAAGCGGAGACAGAGACCCAGTACTTC. The chain carries TRBV5-4 and TRBJ2-5; possible D gene TRBD2, 5 bases. V lost 5 bases and J 4 bases, leaving 15 bases between the germline ends. This CDR3 has 14 residues. The germline CDR1 and CDR2 sequences are SGHNT and YYREEE (reference sequence).